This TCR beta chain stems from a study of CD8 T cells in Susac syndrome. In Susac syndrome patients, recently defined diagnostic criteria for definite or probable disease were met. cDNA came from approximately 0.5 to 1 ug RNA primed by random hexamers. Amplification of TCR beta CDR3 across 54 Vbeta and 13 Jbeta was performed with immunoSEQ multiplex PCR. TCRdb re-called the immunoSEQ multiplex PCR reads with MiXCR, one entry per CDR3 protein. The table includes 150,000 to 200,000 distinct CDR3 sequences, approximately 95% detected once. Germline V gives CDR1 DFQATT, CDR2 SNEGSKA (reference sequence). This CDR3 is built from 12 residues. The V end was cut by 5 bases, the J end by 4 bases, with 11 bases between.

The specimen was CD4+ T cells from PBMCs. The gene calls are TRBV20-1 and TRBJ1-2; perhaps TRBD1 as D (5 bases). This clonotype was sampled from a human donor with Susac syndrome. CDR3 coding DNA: TGCAGTGCTCTAGGGGTGGCCTATGGCTACACCTTC. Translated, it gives CSALGVAYGYTF.